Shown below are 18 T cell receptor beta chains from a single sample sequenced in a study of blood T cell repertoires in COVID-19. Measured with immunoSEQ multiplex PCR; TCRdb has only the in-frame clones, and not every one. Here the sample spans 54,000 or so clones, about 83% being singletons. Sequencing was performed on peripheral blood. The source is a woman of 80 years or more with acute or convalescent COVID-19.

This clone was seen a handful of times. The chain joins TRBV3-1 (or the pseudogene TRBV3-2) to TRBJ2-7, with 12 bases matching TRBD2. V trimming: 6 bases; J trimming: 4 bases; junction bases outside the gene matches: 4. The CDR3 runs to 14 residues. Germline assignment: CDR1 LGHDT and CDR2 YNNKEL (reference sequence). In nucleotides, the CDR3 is TGTGCCAGCAGTCGGACTAGCGGGGTGTACGAGCAGTACTTC. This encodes CASSRTSGVYEQYF.

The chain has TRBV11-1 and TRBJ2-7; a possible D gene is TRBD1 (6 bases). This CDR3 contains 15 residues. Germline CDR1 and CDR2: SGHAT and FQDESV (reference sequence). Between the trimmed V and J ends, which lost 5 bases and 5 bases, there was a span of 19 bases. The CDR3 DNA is TGTGCCAGCAGCGACCCAGACAGGTTCAAGAACGAGCAGTACTTC. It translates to CASSDPDRFKNEQYF.

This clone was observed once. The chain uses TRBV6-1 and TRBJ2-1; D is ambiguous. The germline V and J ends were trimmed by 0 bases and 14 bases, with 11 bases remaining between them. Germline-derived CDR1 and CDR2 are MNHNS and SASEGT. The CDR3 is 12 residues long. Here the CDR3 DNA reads TGTGCCAGCAGTGAAGCGGCAGTGCTGAAGTTCTTC. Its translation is CASSEAAVLKFF.

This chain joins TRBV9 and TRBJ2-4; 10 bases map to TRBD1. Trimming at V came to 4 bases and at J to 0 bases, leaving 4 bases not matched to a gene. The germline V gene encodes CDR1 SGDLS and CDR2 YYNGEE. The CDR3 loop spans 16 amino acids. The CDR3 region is CASSFGQGGAKNIQYF. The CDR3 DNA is TGTGCCAGCAGCTTTGGACAGGGGGGAGCCAAAAACATTCAGTACTTC. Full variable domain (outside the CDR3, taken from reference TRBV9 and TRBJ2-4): DSGVTQTPKHLITATGQRVTLRCSPRSGDLSVYWYQQSLDQGLQFLIQYYNGEERAKGNILERFSAQQFPDLHSELNLSSLELGDSALYFCASSFGQGGAKNIQYFGAGTRLSVL.

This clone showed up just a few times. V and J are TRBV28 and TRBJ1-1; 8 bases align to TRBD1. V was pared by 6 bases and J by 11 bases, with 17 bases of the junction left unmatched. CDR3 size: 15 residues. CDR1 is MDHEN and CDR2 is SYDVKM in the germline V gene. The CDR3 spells CASRRDRTPTGGAFF. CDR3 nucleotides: TGTGCCAGCAGACGGGACAGGACTCCAACCGGGGGTGCTTTCTTT.

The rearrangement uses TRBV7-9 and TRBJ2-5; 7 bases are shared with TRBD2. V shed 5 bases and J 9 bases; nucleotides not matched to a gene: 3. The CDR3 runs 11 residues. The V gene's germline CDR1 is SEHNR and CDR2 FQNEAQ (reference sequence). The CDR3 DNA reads TGTGCCAGCAGCGAACGGGAGGCCCAGTACTTC. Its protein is CASSEREAQYF.

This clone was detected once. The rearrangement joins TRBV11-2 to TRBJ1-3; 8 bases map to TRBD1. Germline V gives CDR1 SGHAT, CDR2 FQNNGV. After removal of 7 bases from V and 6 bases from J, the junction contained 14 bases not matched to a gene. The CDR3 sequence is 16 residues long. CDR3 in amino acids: CASKTNRGQGLNTIYF. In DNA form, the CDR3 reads TGTGCCAGCAAAACGAACCGCGGACAGGGTTTAAACACCATATATTTT. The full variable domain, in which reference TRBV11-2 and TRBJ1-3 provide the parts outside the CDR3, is EAGVAQSPRYKIIEKRQSVAFWCNPISGHATLYWYQQILGQGPKLLIQFQNNGVVDDSQLPKDRFSAERLKGVDSTLKIQPAKLEDSAVYLCASKTNRGQGLNTIYFGEGSWLTVV.

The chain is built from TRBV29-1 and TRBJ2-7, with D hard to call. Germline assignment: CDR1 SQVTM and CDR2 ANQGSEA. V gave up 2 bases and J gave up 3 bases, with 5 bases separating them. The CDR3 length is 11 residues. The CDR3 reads CSVEFHYEQYF. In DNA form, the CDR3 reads TGCAGCGTTGAATTCCACTACGAGCAGTACTTC.

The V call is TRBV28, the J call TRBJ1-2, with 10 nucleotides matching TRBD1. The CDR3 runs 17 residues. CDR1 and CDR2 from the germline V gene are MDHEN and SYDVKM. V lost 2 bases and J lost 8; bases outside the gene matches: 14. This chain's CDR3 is CASSLPDTGTGAQGYTF. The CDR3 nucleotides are TGTGCCAGCAGTTTACCCGATACCGGGACAGGGGCCCAGGGCTACACCTTC.

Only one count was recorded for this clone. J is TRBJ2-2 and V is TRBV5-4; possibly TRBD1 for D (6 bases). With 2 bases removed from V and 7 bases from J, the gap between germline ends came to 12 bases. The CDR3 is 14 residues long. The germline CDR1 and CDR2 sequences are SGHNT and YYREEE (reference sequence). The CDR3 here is CASSFYRVYGELFF. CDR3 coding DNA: TGTGCCAGCAGCTTTTACAGGGTATACGGGGAGCTGTTTTTT.

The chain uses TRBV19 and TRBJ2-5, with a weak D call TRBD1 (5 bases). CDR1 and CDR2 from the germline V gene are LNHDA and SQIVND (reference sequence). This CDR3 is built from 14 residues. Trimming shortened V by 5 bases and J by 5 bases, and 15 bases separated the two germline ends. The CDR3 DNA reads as TGTGCCAGTAGTTCTCCAGGGAAAGAGGAGACCCAGTACTTC. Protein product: CASSSPGKEETQYF. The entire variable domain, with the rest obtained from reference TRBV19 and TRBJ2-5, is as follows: DGGITQSPKYLFRKEGQNVTLSCEQNLNHDAMYWYRQDPGQGLRLIYYSQIVNDFQKGDIAEGYSVSREKKESFPLTVTSAQKNPTAFYLCASSSPGKEETQYFGPGTRLLVL.

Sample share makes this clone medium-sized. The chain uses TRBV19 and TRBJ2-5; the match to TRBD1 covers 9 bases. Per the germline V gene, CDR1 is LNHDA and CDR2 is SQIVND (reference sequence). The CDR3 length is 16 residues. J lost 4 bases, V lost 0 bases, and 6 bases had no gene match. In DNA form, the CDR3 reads TGTGCCAGTAGTATAGACGGGACAGGGTTTTTAGAGACCCAGTACTTC. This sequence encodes CASSIDGTGFLETQYF. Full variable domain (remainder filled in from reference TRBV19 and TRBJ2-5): DGGITQSPKYLFRKEGQNVTLSCEQNLNHDAMYWYRQDPGQGLRLIYYSQIVNDFQKGDIAEGYSVSREKKESFPLTVTSAQKNPTAFYLCASSIDGTGFLETQYFGPGTRLLVL.

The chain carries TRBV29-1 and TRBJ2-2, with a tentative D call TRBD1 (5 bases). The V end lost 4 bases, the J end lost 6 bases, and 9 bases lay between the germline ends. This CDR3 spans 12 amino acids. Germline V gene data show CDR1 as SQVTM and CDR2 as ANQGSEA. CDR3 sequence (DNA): TGCAGCGTTGTTTGGGGCCCCGGGGAGCTGTTTTTT. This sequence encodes CSVVWGPGELFF.

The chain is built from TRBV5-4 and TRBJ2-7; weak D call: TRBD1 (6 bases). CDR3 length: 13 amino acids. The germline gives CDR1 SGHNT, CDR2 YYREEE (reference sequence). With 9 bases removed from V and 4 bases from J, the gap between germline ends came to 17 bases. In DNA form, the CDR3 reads TGTGCCACCCAAGGGGGATCTGGTTACGAGCAGTACGTC. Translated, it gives CATQGGSGYEQYV.

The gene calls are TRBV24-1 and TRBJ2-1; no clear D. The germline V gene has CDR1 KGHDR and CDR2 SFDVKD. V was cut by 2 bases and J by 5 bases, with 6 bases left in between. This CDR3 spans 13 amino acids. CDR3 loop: CATSDWLDNEQFF. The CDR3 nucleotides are TGTGCCACCAGTGATTGGCTAGACAATGAGCAGTTCTTC.

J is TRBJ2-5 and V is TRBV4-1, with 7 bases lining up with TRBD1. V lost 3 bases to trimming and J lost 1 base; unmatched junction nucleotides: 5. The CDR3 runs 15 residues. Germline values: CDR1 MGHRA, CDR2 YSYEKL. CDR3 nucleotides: TGCGCCAGCAGCCACTACGGACAGGTCCAAGAGACCCAGTACTTC. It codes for CASSHYGQVQETQYF.

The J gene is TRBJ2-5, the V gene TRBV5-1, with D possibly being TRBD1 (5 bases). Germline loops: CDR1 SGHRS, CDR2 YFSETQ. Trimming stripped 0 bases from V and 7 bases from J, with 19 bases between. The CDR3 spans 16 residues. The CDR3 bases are TGCGCCAGCAGCTTGGAATCTGGGGTCGCCCAGGGGACCCAGTACTTC. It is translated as CASSLESGVAQGTQYF.

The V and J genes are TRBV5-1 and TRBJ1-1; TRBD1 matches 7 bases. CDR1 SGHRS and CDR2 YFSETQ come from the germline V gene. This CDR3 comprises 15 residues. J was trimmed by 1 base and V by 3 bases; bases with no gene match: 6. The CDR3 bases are TGCGCCAGCAGCTGGACAGGAGCCCAGAACACTGAAGCTTTCTTT. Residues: CASSWTGAQNTEAFF.